This T cell receptor (beta chain) was sequenced for a study of breast tumors, draining lymph nodes, adjacent tissues. Study-level points and caveats: Data fit most tumor T cells coming from lymph node, expanding in tumor. Tumors had less TCR diversity than lymph nodes, more than nontumor tissue.

This clonotype was recorded many times. Its antigen is still unknown. TCRdb called the multiplex PCR reads again in MiXCR, with one record for every CDR3 protein. The sample records around 130,000 distinct CDR3 sequences, less than 25% being singletons. Breast cancer patients provided tissue from their axillary draining lymph nodes. The receptor was derived from a female donor with breast cancer. Some clones in this sample may be carry-over from other donors' samples. Sequencing was carried out using axillary lymph node tissue.

CDR3 protein: CASSSPVRTGDYEQYF. The CDR3 bases are TGTGCCAGCAGTTCCCCGGTCCGGACAGGGGACTACGAGCAGTACTTC. The rearrangement links TRBV28 to TRBJ2-7; 9 bases are shared with TRBD1. V lost 4 bases to trimming and J lost 3 bases; unmatched junction nucleotides: 10. CDR1 and CDR2 (germline): MDHEN, SYDVKM. This CDR3 is built from 16 residues.